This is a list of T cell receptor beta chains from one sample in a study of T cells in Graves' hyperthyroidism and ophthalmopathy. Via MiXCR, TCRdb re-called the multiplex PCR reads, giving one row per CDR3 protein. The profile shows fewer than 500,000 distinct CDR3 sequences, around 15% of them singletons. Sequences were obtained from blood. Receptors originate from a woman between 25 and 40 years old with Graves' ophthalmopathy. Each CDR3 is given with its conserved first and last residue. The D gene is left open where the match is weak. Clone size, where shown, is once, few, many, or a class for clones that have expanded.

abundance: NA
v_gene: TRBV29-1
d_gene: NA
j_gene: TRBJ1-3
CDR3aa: CSVSGQPHSSGNTIYF
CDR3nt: TGCAGCGTTAGCGGTCAACCACATAGCTCTGGAAACACCATATATTTT

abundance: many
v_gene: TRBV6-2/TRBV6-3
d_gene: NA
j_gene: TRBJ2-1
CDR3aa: CATNNRASSYNEQFF
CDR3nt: TGTGCCACCAACAATCGGGCTAGCTCCTACAATGAGCAGTTCTTC

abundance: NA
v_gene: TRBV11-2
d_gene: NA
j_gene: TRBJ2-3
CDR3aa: CASSLNRRPTDTQYF
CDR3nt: TGTGCCAGCAGCTTAAACCGGAGGCCCACAGATACGCAGTATTTT

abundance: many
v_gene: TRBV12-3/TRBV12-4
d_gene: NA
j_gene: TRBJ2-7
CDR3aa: CASSLGLRREQYF
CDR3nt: TGTGCCAGCAGTTTAGGGCTGAGGCGGGAGCAGTACTTC

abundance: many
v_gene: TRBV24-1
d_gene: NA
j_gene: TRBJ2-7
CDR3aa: CATSDPGGTGIHEQYF
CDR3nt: TGTGCCACCAGTGACCCGGGGGGGACAGGGATTCACGAGCAGTACTTC

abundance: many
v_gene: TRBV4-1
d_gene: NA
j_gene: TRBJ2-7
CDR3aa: CASSPTPAVSYEQYF
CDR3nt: TGCGCCAGCAGCCCAACCCCCGCGGTCTCCTACGAGCAGTACTTC

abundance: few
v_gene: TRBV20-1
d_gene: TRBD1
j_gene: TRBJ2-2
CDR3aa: CSAYRGSKAGELFF
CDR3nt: TGCAGTGCTTACAGGGGAAGTAAAGCCGGGGAGCTGTTTTTT

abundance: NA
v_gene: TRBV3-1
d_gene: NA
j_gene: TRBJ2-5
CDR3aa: CASIQSESQYF
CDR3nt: TGTGCCAGCATCCAAAGTGAGTCCCAGTACTTC

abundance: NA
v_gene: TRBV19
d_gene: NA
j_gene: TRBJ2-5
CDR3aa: CASSEDDQETQYF
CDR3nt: TGTGCCAGTAGTGAGGATGACCAAGAGACCCAGTACTTC

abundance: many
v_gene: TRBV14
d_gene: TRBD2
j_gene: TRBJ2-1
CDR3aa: CASSHLAGSYEQFF
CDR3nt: TGTGCCAGCAGCCACCTAGCGGGTAGCTATGAGCAGTTCTTC

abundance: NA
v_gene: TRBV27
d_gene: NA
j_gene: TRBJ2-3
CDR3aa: CASSLFLTGFQVGTQYF
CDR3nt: TGTGCCAGCAGTTTATTTCTTACAGGGTTTCAGGTTGGTACGCAGTATTTT

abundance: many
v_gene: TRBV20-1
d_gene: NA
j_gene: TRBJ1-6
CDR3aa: CSARARGANGNSPLHF
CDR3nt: TGCAGTGCTAGAGCTCGCGGGGCAAACGGTAATTCACCCCTCCACTTT

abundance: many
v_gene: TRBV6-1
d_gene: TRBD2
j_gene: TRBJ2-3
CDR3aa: CATHLRGSGGARDTQYF
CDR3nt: TGTGCCACCCACCTACGGGGTAGCGGGGGGGCAAGGGATACGCAGTATTTT